The 13 T cell receptor beta chains given below trace back to one sample, sequenced in a study of blood T cell repertoires in COVID-19. Profiling relied on immunoSEQ multiplex PCR, and the TCRdb table lists in-frame clones only, not all of them. The sample gives fewer than 400,000 clones, 89% of which show up once; approximately 4.7% is in the top ten. Sequencing was carried out using PBMCs or T cells enriched from blood (not recorded which). The source is a man aged 55 to 70 who had recovered from COVID-19.

The chain uses TRBV6-5 and TRBJ2-7; perhaps TRBD1 as D (6 bases). Trimming took 8 bases from V and 1 from J, leaving 12 bases between them. This CDR3 is 13 amino acids long. Germline V gives CDR1 MNHEY, CDR2 SVGAGI. This chain's CDR3 is CASGLQGSYEQYF. CDR3 bases: TGTGCCAGCGGATTACAGGGTTCCTACGAGCAGTACTTC.

This chain connects TRBV5-1 to TRBJ2-7, with TRBD2 identical over 10 bases. Trimming took 1 base from V and 3 from J; bases not matched to a gene: 4. The CDR3 is 15 amino acids. Germline V gives CDR1 SGHRS, CDR2 YFSETQ. CDR3 DNA: TGCGCCAGCAGCTTGTTGACTAGCGGGTACTACGAGCAGTACTTC. Translated, it gives CASSLLTSGYYEQYF. Full variable domain (outside the CDR3, taken from reference TRBV5-1 and TRBJ2-7): KAGVTQTPRYLIKTRGQQVTLSCSPISGHRSVSWYQQTPGQGLQFLFEYFSETQRNKGNFPGRFSGRQFSNSRSEMNVSTLELGDSALYLCASSLLTSGYYEQYFGPGTRLTVT.

The chain carries TRBV5-5 and TRBJ2-2; 7 bases match TRBD2. CDR1 and CDR2 (germline): SGHKS, YYEKEE (reference sequence). The CDR3 loop spans 16 amino acids. J lost 7 bases, V lost 5 bases, and 14 bases had no gene match. The CDR3 region is CASRPIGRESIGELFF. In DNA, the CDR3 is TGTGCCAGCAGACCCATCGGGCGGGAGTCTATCGGGGAGCTGTTTTTT.

Details on this clone: At the DNA level, this CDR3 is encoded by other sequences in the same sample as well. J is TRBJ2-5 and V is TRBV5-1, with 12 bases identical to TRBD2. V lost 4 bases and J lost 4; bases outside the gene matches: 5. CDR1 and CDR2 from the germline V gene are SGHRS and YFSETQ. There are 15 residues in the CDR3. Written as DNA, the CDR3 is TGCGCCAGCAGCCCCGGACTAGCGGGAAGAGAGACCCAGTACTTC. Its protein is CASSPGLAGRETQYF.

Concerning this clone: This specimen includes other DNA sequences encoding the same CDR3. The chain links TRBV5-1 to TRBJ2-1; 8 nucleotides line up with TRBD2. The CDR3 is 14 amino acids. Germline trimming cut 1 base from V and 7 bases from J; bases unmatched to any gene: 4. Germline lookup yields CDR1 SGHRS and CDR2 YFSETQ. This chain's CDR3 is CASSLLAGGNEQFF. DNA for the CDR3: TGCGCCAGCAGCTTGCTTGCGGGAGGTAATGAGCAGTTCTTC.

J is TRBJ1-5 and V is TRBV24-1, with 9 bases fitting TRBD1. With V trimmed by 4 bases and J by 3 bases, 6 bases remained unmatched. The germline V gene encodes CDR1 KGHDR and CDR2 SFDVKD. CDR3 length equals 16 residues. This chain's CDR3 is CATSDSDRGFNQPQHF. CDR3 DNA sequence: TGTGCCACCAGTGACTCGGACAGGGGATTCAATCAGCCCCAGCATTTT.

The chain carries TRBV7-3 and TRBJ2-1, with 13 bases matching TRBD2. In germline, CDR1 is SGHTA, CDR2 FQGTGA. J gave up 5 bases and V 5 bases, and 6 bases lay outside the gene matches. The CDR3 is made up of 16 amino acids. The CDR3 sequence: CASSTQGLAGDNEQFF. The CDR3 DNA is TGTGCCAGCAGCACCCAAGGACTAGCGGGAGACAATGAGCAGTTCTTC.

The gene calls are TRBV28 and TRBJ2-1, with TRBD2 as a possible D gene (6 bases). The CDR3 sequence is 15 residues long. The V gene's germline CDR1 is MDHEN and CDR2 SYDVKM. Trimming left V 6 bases short and J 0 bases short, with 12 bases between. CDR3 nucleotide sequence: TGTGCCAGCAGGCGAGCGGGCGGCTCCTACAATGAGCAGTTCTTC. Its translation: CASRRAGGSYNEQFF.

The V gene is TRBV5-1, the J gene TRBJ2-3, with 8 bases that match TRBD1. The junction had 10 bases not matched to a gene; V was cut back by 4 bases and J by 6 bases. Germline assignment: CDR1 SGHRS and CDR2 YFSETQ. The CDR3 covers 15 residues. For the CDR3, the DNA is TGCGCCAGCAGCCGAGGACAGGGAGCCCCCGATACGCAGTATTTT. Translation gives CASSRGQGAPDTQYF. Full variable domain (remainder filled in from reference TRBV5-1 and TRBJ2-3): KAGVTQTPRYLIKTRGQQVTLSCSPISGHRSVSWYQQTPGQGLQFLFEYFSETQRNKGNFPGRFSGRQFSNSRSEMNVSTLELGDSALYLCASSRGQGAPDTQYFGPGTRLTVL.

The chain employs TRBV5-1 and TRBJ2-7; TRBD2 matches at 15 bases. Germline loops: CDR1 SGHRS, CDR2 YFSETQ. The CDR3 has 16 amino acids. V lost 4 bases, J lost 7 bases, and 9 bases stayed unmatched. The CDR3 nucleotides read TGCGCCAGCAGCCGGACTAGCGGGAGGGTCCTGGGGGAGCAGTACTTC. Its translation is CASSRTSGRVLGEQYF. The full variable domain, its missing parts supplied by reference TRBV5-1 and TRBJ2-7, is KAGVTQTPRYLIKTRGQQVTLSCSPISGHRSVSWYQQTPGQGLQFLFEYFSETQRNKGNFPGRFSGRQFSNSRSEMNVSTLELGDSALYLCASSRTSGRVLGEQYFGPGTRLTVT.

CDR3 loop: CATASNRGSTEAFF. Here the CDR3 DNA reads TGTGCCACCGCAAGCAACAGGGGGAGCACTGAAGCTTTCTTT. The chain employs TRBV24-1 and TRBJ1-1; 8 nucleotides line up with TRBD1. The CDR3 covers 14 residues. The V gene's germline CDR1 is KGHDR and CDR2 SFDVKD. V lost 9 bases and J lost 4; bases outside the gene matches: 9.

The CDR3 DNA is TGTGCCAGCAGCTTCTGGAACACCGGGGAGCTGTTTTTT. Its protein product is CASSFWNTGELFF. This rearrangement joins TRBV7-2 to TRBJ2-2, with unresolved D. Germline CDR1 SGHTA, CDR2 FQGNSA. The ends were cut back, 3 bases at V and 1 base at J, with 3 bases in the middle. This CDR3 comprises 13 residues.

The rearrangement joins TRBV9 to TRBJ2-7; the match to TRBD2 covers 14 bases. This CDR3 is 16 amino acids long. Germline V gene sequence: CDR1 SGDLS, CDR2 YYNGEE. With 4 bases clipped from V and 4 bases from J, the junction kept 7 bases outside the gene matches. The CDR3 reads CASSPGLAGGTYEQYF. CDR3 bases: TGTGCCAGCAGCCCCGGACTAGCGGGAGGTACATACGAGCAGTACTTC.